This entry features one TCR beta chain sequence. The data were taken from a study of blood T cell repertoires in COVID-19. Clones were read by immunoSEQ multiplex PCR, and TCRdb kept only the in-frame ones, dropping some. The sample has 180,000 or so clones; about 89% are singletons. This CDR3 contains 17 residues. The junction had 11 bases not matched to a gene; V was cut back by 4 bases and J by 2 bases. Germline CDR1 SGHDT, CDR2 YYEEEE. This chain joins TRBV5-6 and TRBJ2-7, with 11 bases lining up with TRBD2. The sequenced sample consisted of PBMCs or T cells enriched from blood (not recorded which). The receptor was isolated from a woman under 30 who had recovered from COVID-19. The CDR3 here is CASSLRTSGRAAYEQYF. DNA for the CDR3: TGTGCCAGCAGCCTAAGGACTAGCGGGCGAGCTGCCTACGAGCAGTACTTC.